This is a list of T cell receptor beta chains from one sample in a study of OX40 agonist ivuxolimab in advanced cancers. TCRdb's copy holds only in-frame clones and misses some; the assay was immunoSEQ multiplex PCR. The table records about 69,000 clones, 87% of them present only once. The sequenced sample was CD4+ or CD8+ T cells sorted from blood, obtained in a trial of the OX40 agonist ivuxolimab. The receptors originated from an adult with an advanced solid tumor such as melanoma, head and neck, liver or kidney cancer. The CDR3 runs from the conserved cysteine through the conserved F or W. A D gene is named only where the DNA matches it firmly. Clone size is shown for a subset of rows, as once, few, many or a class of expanded clone.

v_gene	abundance	j_gene	d_gene	CDR3nt	CDR3aa
TRBV7-2	.	TRBJ1-2	.	TGTGCCAGCAGCTTAGGGAGGGAGGGCTACACCTTC	CASSLGREGYTF
TRBV9	.	TRBJ2-3	TRBD2	TGTGCCAGCAGCGTAGACGGGGGGGCAGATACGCAGTATTTT	CASSVDGGADTQYF
TRBV19	.	TRBJ2-5	.	TGTGCCAGTAGCAACAGGGACCAAGAGACCCAGTACTTC	CASSNRDQETQYF
TRBV4-3	.	TRBJ2-1	TRBD2	TGCGCCAGCAGCATAGGGACTAGCGGGGGGGCTTACAATGAGCAGTTCTTC	CASSIGTSGGAYNEQFF
TRBV7-9	.	TRBJ1-4	.	TGTGCCAGCAGCTTAGTCAAGACGAGGAATGAAAAACTGTTTTTT	CASSLVKTRNEKLFF
TRBV5-6	.	TRBJ2-7	.	TGTGCCAGCAGCTTGGATCAGGGCTACGAGCAGTACTTC	CASSLDQGYEQYF
TRBV6-6	.	TRBJ2-3	.	TGTGCCAGCAGGCCGACGGCCGATACGCAGTATTTT	CASRPTADTQYF
TRBV4-1	.	TRBJ1-3	.	TGCGCCAGCAGCCAAGATGAGGGGCGAAACACCATATATTTT	CASSQDEGRNTIYF
TRBV27	.	TRBJ1-6	.	TGTGCCAGCAGTCCTAAACCGGATATCTACCTCTATTTATCACCCCTCCACTTT	CASSPKPDIYLYLSPLHF
TRBV19	.	TRBJ2-2	TRBD1	TGTGCCAGAACGACCTCCGGGACAGGGGACCCCGGGGAGCTGTTTTTT	CARTTSGTGDPGELFF
TRBV7-6	few	TRBJ2-1	.	TGTGCCAGCAGCCGGAGAGAGAACAATGAGCAGTTCTTC	CASSRRENNEQFF
TRBV5-6	.	TRBJ2-3	TRBD2	TGTGCCAGCAGCTTGAGGGCGGGAGCTAACACAGATACGCAGTATTTT	CASSLRAGANTDTQYF
TRBV6-1	.	TRBJ2-5	.	TGTGCCAGCAGTGAAGTTGGGATAGGGAGCCGGAGGCCCCAGTACTTC	CASSEVGIGSRRPQYF
TRBV29-1	once	TRBJ2-2	.	TGCAGCGTTGAAGTCAGCCGTAACACCGGGGAGCTGTTTTTT	CSVEVSRNTGELFF
TRBV28	once	TRBJ2-7	TRBD2	TGTGCCAGCAGGGCTAGCGGGAGGCGGGACGAGCAGTACTTC	CASRASGRRDEQYF
TRBV4-3	.	TRBJ1-2	.	TGCGCCAGCAGCCAAGGCCCGGGGTATGGCTACACCTTC	CASSQGPGYGYTF
TRBV18	few	TRBJ1-6	.	TGTGCCAGCTCAATGGCCTCCTATAATTCACCCCTCCACTTT	CASSMASYNSPLHF
TRBV27	.	TRBJ2-7	.	TGTGCCAGCAGTTTAAGAGGGGGAACCTACGAGCAGTACTTC	CASSLRGGTYEQYF
TRBV18	.	TRBJ2-1	TRBD2	TGTGCCAGCTCACCCGAAGAGCGAGCGGGAGATGAGCAGTTCTTC	CASSPEERAGDEQFF
TRBV5-1	.	TRBJ2-1	.	TGCGCCAGCAGCTTGGAGGGCAATGAGCAGTTCTTC	CASSLEGNEQFF